These 9 T cell receptor beta chains were sequenced from one sample in a study of blood T cell repertoires in COVID-19. Data came from immunoSEQ multiplex PCR; TCRdb stores just in-frame clones and leaves some out. This sample has some 280,000 clones, with roughly 88% found just once. The specimen was peripheral blood. The source is a woman between 25 and 40 years old with active or convalescent COVID-19.

The chain employs TRBV15 and TRBJ2-7, with D perhaps matching TRBD1 (6 bases). The CDR3 consists of 11 residues. Germline lookup yields CDR1 LNHNV and CDR2 YYDKDF (reference sequence). V dropped 6 bases and J dropped 6 bases, with 9 bases sitting between them. The CDR3 bases are TGTGCCACCAGTCCAGGGGTCGAGCAGTACTTC. It codes for CATSPGVEQYF.

The chain carries TRBV28 and TRBJ2-2, with unresolved D. The CDR3 extends over 13 amino acids. Between the trimmed V and J ends, which lost 11 bases and 1 base, there was a span of 11 bases. CDR1 is MDHEN and CDR2 is SYDVKM in the germline V gene. CDR3: CAPVAENTGELFF. The CDR3, as DNA: TGTGCCCCGGTGGCGGAGAACACCGGGGAGCTGTTTTTT.

This clone was found once. This chain links TRBV27 with TRBJ1-3; TRBD1 aligns across 9 bases. The CDR3 is 14 amino acids. Germline-derived CDR1 and CDR2 are MNHEY and SMNVEV (reference sequence). Trimming at V came to 5 bases and at J to 7 bases, leaving 6 bases not matched to a gene. This chain's CDR3 is CASSPGQGRNTIYF. The CDR3 nucleotides read TGTGCCAGCAGTCCTGGACAGGGGAGGAACACCATATATTTT.

The chain couples TRBV2 to TRBJ1-2; TRBD1 is a possible D gene (6 bases). Trimming removed 1 base at V and 6 bases at J, with 12 bases between. The CDR3 covers 14 residues. Germline loops: CDR1 SNHLY, CDR2 FYNNEI. The CDR3 loop reads CASSEEAGVDGYTF. DNA of the CDR3: TGTGCCAGCAGTGAAGAGGCAGGGGTTGATGGCTACACCTTC.

V is TRBV18 and J is TRBJ1-1, with D unresolved. The length of the CDR3 is 17 residues. Trimming took off 0 bases at V and 3 bases at J, with 17 bases between the two ends. Germline V CDR1 and CDR2: KGHSH, LQKENI. Here the CDR3 DNA reads TGTGCCAGCTCACCACCCCTATCGGGTTCGCGGGACACTGAAGCTTTCTTT. Its translation: CASSPPLSGSRDTEAFF.

The V and J genes are TRBV19 and TRBJ1-2; D unresolved. There are 14 residues in the CDR3. The germline CDR1 and CDR2 sequences are LNHDA and SQIVND (reference sequence). Trimming removed 4 bases from V and 8 bases from J, with 17 bases in between. For the CDR3, the DNA is TGTGCCAGTAGTAGAATCCAGGTTTCAAGCGGCTACACCTTC. Translation gives CASSRIQVSSGYTF.

The chain uses TRBV9 and TRBJ1-2; TRBD1 aligns across 9 bases. Germline-derived CDR1 and CDR2 are SGDLS and YYNGEE. After removal of 0 bases from V and 8 bases from J, the junction contained 11 bases not matched to a gene. The CDR3 spans 16 residues. The CDR3 loop is CASSVAQGQGPGGYTF. The CDR3 DNA follows: TGTGCCAGCAGCGTAGCTCAAGGACAGGGGCCAGGAGGCTACACCTTC.

The V call is TRBV7-2, the J call TRBJ2-1, with TRBD1 as a possible D gene (6 bases). The CDR3 is 14 residues long. V was shortened by 6 bases and J by 7 bases, with 16 bases between the two germline ends. Germline V gene sequence: CDR1 SGHTA, CDR2 FQGNSA. This CDR3 is CASRSSRTDNEQFF. CDR3 nucleotides: TGTGCCAGCAGGTCCTCGCGGACAGATAATGAGCAGTTCTTC.

The chain combines TRBV5-1 with TRBJ2-1, with a weak D call TRBD1 (6 bases). Trimming removed 3 bases from V and 1 base from J, with 11 bases in between. CDR1 and CDR2 (germline): SGHRS, YFSETQ. CDR3 length equals 15 residues. The CDR3, as DNA: TGCGCCAGCAGCTCTATACAGGGATCCTACAATGAGCAGTTCTTC. The encoded protein is CASSSIQGSYNEQFF.